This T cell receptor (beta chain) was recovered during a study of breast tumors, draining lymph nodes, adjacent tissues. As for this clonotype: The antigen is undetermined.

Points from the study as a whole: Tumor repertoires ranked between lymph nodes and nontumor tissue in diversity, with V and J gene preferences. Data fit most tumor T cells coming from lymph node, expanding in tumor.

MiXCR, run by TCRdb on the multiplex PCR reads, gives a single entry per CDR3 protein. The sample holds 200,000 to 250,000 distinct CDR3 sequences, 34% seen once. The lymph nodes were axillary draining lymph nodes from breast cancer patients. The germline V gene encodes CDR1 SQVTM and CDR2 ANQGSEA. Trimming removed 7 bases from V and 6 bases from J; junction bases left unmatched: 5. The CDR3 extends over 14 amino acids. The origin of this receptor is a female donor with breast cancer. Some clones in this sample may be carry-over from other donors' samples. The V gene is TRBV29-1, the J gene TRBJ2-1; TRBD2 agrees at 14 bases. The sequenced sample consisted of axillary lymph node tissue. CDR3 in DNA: TGCAGCGCCCCGACTAGCGGGGGGGTCAATGAGCAGTTCTTC. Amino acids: CSAPTSGGVNEQFF.